Below are 7 T cell receptor beta chains sequenced from a single sample in a study of shared T cell receptors in the human thymus. Sequenced by immunoSEQ multiplex PCR; TCRdb stores in-frame clones only, minus some. The data contain about 660,000 clones, approximately 87% of them singletons. The same sample was also studied in work on human thymus T cells.

The sample comprised thymocytes. The receptors originated from a boy younger than two with a congenital heart defect.

Concerning this clone itself: Other DNA sequences in this sample translate to the same CDR3. This chain connects TRBV7-9 to TRBJ1-5, with 7 bases matching TRBD1. The J segment lost 4 bases and the V segment lost 1 base, leaving 1 base of the junction unmatched. The CDR3 covers 14 residues. Germline CDR1 SEHNR, CDR2 FQNEAQ (reference sequence). The CDR3 DNA sequence: TGTGCCAGCAGCTTAGGACAGGGAAATCAGCCCCAGCATTTT. It is translated as CASSLGQGNQPQHF.

About this clone: The junction and the germline gene differ at one end; a read error may be behind it. The CDR3 nucleotides are TGTGCCAGTTTCCGGACAGGGTTT. Residues: CASFRTGF. The gene calls are TRBV2 and TRBJ1-1; 8 positions agree with TRBD1. Germline-derived CDR1 and CDR2 are SNHLY and FYNNEI. The CDR3 has 8 residues.

This chain connects TRBV12-5 to TRBJ1-3; D is undetermined. CDR3 length: 17 residues. Germline V CDR1 and CDR2: LGHNT, FRNRAP. The V gene lost 2 bases and the J gene lost 0 bases, with 14 bases spanning the gap. The CDR3 DNA sequence: TGTGCTAGTGGTTTGCCTTGCACTGACTTCTCTGGAAACACCATATATTTT. Encoded protein: CASGLPCTDFSGNTIYF.

The chain couples TRBV2 to TRBJ2-7; TRBD2 matches 10 bases. Germline V gives CDR1 SNHLY, CDR2 FYNNEI. The length of the CDR3 is 19 residues. Trimming cost V 4 bases and J 5 bases; bases outside gene matches: 20. For the CDR3, the DNA is TGTGCCAGCAGTGCATCTAGCGGGAGCCGTAGGCAGACTTCCCACGAGCAGTACTTC. This sequence encodes CASSASSGSRRQTSHEQYF.

The CDR3 region has the DNA TGTGCCATATCGGAACCGGGACAGGGTCCGAACACTGAAGCTTTCTTT. Amino acid sequence: CAISEPGQGPNTEAFF. The rearrangement joins TRBV28 to TRBJ1-1; 9 nucleotides align to TRBD1. Germline trimming cut 10 bases from V and 1 base from J; bases unmatched to any gene: 13. The CDR3 has 16 amino acids. Germline CDR1 MDHEN, CDR2 SYDVKM.

The chain couples TRBV19 to TRBJ2-5, with 8 bases identical to TRBD2. The CDR3 spans 16 residues. The J segment lost 0 bases and the V segment lost 3 bases, leaving 6 bases of the junction unmatched. CDR1 and CDR2 from the germline V gene are LNHDA and SQIVND (reference sequence). CDR3 sequence (DNA): TGTGCCAGTAGTATTATGGCTAGCGGGTACCAAGAGACCCAGTACTTC. Protein product: CASSIMASGYQETQYF.

The V call is TRBV6-1, the J call TRBJ1-5; 10 nucleotides match TRBD1. There are 16 residues in the CDR3. V shed 1 base and J 9 bases; nucleotides not matched to a gene: 9. From germline, CDR1 is MNHNS and CDR2 SASEGT. CDR3 in DNA: TGTGCCAGCAGTGAAGACGGGACAGGGGCTATTAGGCCCCAGCATTTT. Protein: CASSEDGTGAIRPQHF.